This TCR beta chain was recovered during a study of response to subunit inactivated influenza vaccine. TCRdb passed the RT-PCR reads through MiXCR, listing each CDR3 protein once. This sample carries 300,000 to 350,000 distinct CDR3 sequences, around a fifth of them seen once, and the ten largest clones take approximately 10%. Broader study findings: Researchers suggested that each seasonal influenza vaccination recruits few new T cells.

V lost 5 bases, J lost 5 bases, and 16 bases lay in between. The CDR3 is 14 amino acids. Note on this clonotype: Its antigen is currently unknown.

The sample here was PBMCs from blood, taken less than 22 months after vaccination. The clonotype was recovered from a man aged 50 to 69 who received an inactivated influenza vaccine. The V and J genes are TRBV12-3 or TRBV12-4 and TRBJ2-7, with D perhaps TRBD1 or TRBD2 (6 bases each). CDR3 loop: CASSPPWGAHEQYF. The CDR3 nucleotides are TGTGCCAGCAGTCCCCCATGGGGGGCCCACGAGCAGTACTTC.